A selection of T cell receptor beta chains follows, all from one sample in a study of vaccination and CD4 T cells after COVID-19. TCRdb recomputed calls from the PCR reads with MiXCR, one row per CDR3 protein. The data show 9,500 to 11,000 distinct CDR3 sequences, roughly 25% seen once. Their antigens remain unidentified. Sequenced material: CD4+ T cells from blood, cultured in vitro, taken before SARS-CoV-2 vaccination. The receptors were gathered from a human donor who received a COVID-19 vaccine. CDR3s include the opening cysteine and the closing phenylalanine or tryptophan. A D gene is named only where the DNA matches it firmly. The size of a clone is reported for some rows only, either as once, few or many, or as a class for expanded clones.

clone_size	v_call	j_call	d_call	cdr3_aa	cdr3_nt
NA	TRBV19	TRBJ2-7	NA	CASSGSRDDVEQYF	TGTGCCAGTAGTGGTTCCAGGGACGATGTCGAGCAGTACTTC
few	TRBV12-3/TRBV12-4	TRBJ2-2	TRBD2	CASTPTSGGGGELFF	TGTGCCAGCACCCCTACTAGCGGGGGAGGCGGGGAGCTGTTTTTT
NA	TRBV19	TRBJ1-2	NA	CASSLGGDNYGYTF	TGTGCCAGTAGTCTGGGGGGAGATAACTATGGCTACACCTTC
NA	TRBV10-1	TRBJ2-1	TRBD1	CASSESTAVTGTLYNEQFF	TGCGCCAGCAGTGAGTCGACGGCCGTGACAGGGACGCTCTACAATGAGCAGTTCTTC
NA	TRBV9	TRBJ2-5	NA	CASSVAPLQGPQETQYF	TGTGCCAGCAGCGTAGCGCCCCTACAGGGACCTCAAGAGACCCAGTACTTC
NA	TRBV24-1	TRBJ1-2	NA	CATSDRDSNYGYTF	TGTGCCACCAGTGACCGAGACAGCAACTATGGCTACACCTTC
NA	TRBV12-5	TRBJ1-5	NA	CASGSWDGGYQPQHF	TGTGCTAGTGGTTCCTGGGACGGCGGCTATCAGCCCCAGCATTTT
NA	TRBV6-1	TRBJ2-2	NA	CASSRTDNTGELFF	TGTGCCAGCAGCAGGACGGATAACACCGGGGAGCTGTTTTTT
few	TRBV6-1	TRBJ1-1	NA	CASKSTGRGTEAFF	TGTGCCAGTAAATCGACAGGCAGGGGCACTGAAGCTTTCTTT
NA	TRBV4-2	TRBJ2-1	NA	CASSQGGSSSYNEQFF	TGTGCCAGCAGCCAAGGAGGCTCAAGCTCCTACAATGAGCAGTTCTTC
few	TRBV5-1	TRBJ1-1	NA	CASSPRMNTEAFF	TGCGCCAGCAGCCCAAGAATGAACACTGAAGCTTTCTTT
NA	TRBV24-1	TRBJ1-4	TRBD1	CATSTGTGTNEKLFF	TGTGCCACCAGTACAGGGACAGGGACGAATGAAAAACTGTTTTTT
few	TRBV15	TRBJ1-1	NA	CATSREARMNTEAFF	TGTGCCACCAGCAGAGAAGCCAGGATGAACACTGAAGCTTTCTTT
NA	TRBV7-8	TRBJ2-5	TRBD1	CASSFGQGQGETQYF	TGTGCCAGCAGCTTTGGACAGGGGCAAGGAGAGACCCAGTACTTC
NA	TRBV12-3/TRBV12-4	TRBJ2-3	NA	CASSLGLGGGTDTQYF	TGTGCCAGCAGTTTGGGGCTAGGGGGAGGCACAGATACGCAGTATTTT
few	TRBV20-1	TRBJ1-2	TRBD1	CSARDQGQGSYGYTF	TGCAGTGCTAGAGATCAAGGACAGGGGAGTTATGGCTACACCTTC
NA	TRBV24-1	TRBJ2-1	NA	CATSDFNEQFF	TGTGCCACCAGTGATTTCAATGAGCAGTTCTTC
few	TRBV19	TRBJ2-7	TRBD1	CATARPRQGSYEQYF	TGTGCCACCGCCCGTCCGAGACAGGGTTCCTACGAGCAGTACTTC
NA	TRBV19	TRBJ1-2	NA	CASSISQGRYGYTF	TGTGCCAGTAGTATCTCCCAGGGCCGCTATGGCTACACCTTC
few	TRBV12-5	TRBJ1-3	NA	CASGLGHEGNTIYF	TGTGCTAGTGGTTTGGGGCATGAGGGAAACACCATATATTTT
NA	TRBV19	TRBJ2-3	NA	CASSTGLSTDTQYF	TGTGCCAGTAGTACGGGACTCAGCACAGATACGCAGTATTTT
few	TRBV5-1	TRBJ1-6	NA	CASSLGTNSPLHF	TGCGCCAGCAGCTTAGGGACGAATTCACCCCTCCACTTT
NA	TRBV19	TRBJ1-4	NA	CASSTGQGWDEKLFF	TGTGCCAGTAGTACCGGACAAGGATGGGATGAAAAACTGTTTTTT
NA	TRBV19	TRBJ1-5	TRBD1	CASSIQATGGRQPQHF	TGTGCCAGTAGTATTCAAGCGACAGGGGGACGGCAGCCCCAGCATTTT
NA	TRBV2	TRBJ2-7	TRBD2	CASSELAGREYF	TGTGCCAGCAGTGAGCTGGCAGGGAGGGAGTACTTC
NA	TRBV5-1	TRBJ1-6	NA	CASTKSGENNSPLHF	TGCGCCAGCACCAAATCTGGGGAAAATAATTCACCCCTCCACTTT
NA	TRBV25-1	TRBJ1-1	NA	CASSERGNLNTEAFF	TGTGCCAGCAGTGAGCGGGGGAACTTGAACACTGAAGCTTTCTTT
few	TRBV19	TRBJ1-3	NA	CASMGRGNTIYF	TGTGCCAGTATGGGCAGAGGAAACACCATATATTTT
NA	TRBV20-1	TRBJ2-3	TRBD2	CSAASGGATTDTQYF	TGCAGTGCGGCTAGCGGGGGGGCTACCACAGATACGCAGTATTTT
NA	TRBV20-1	TRBJ2-7	NA	CSAIRYRDEQYF	TGCAGTGCTATACGGTACAGGGACGAGCAGTACTTC
few	TRBV18	TRBJ2-1	TRBD1	CASSLGQDNEQFF	TGTGCCAGCTCCCTCGGACAGGACAATGAGCAGTTCTTC
NA	TRBV12-3/TRBV12-4	TRBJ1-5	NA	CASSLSGGGNQPQHF	TGTGCCAGCAGTTTATCGGGGGGCGGCAATCAGCCCCAGCATTTT
medium-sized	TRBV27	TRBJ1-5	TRBD1	CASRYRQGDQPQHF	TGTGCCAGCAGGTACCGACAGGGGGATCAGCCCCAGCATTTT
NA	TRBV12-3/TRBV12-4	TRBJ2-2	NA	CASSLKSLASFGELFF	TGTGCCAGCAGTTTAAAATCCCTAGCCTCGTTCGGGGAGCTGTTTTTT
few	TRBV12-3/TRBV12-4	TRBJ1-5	TRBD1	CASRSGTGRNQPQHF	TGTGCCAGCAGGTCAGGGACAGGTCGAAATCAGCCCCAGCATTTT
few	TRBV7-9	TRBJ2-3	TRBD2	CASSPRLAGTDTQYF	TGTGCCAGCAGCCCCAGACTAGCGGGCACAGATACGCAGTATTTT
medium-sized	TRBV6-1	TRBJ1-2	TRBD1	CAMTWDRGRSYGYTF	TGTGCCATGACATGGGACAGGGGGCGTTCCTATGGCTACACCTTC
NA	TRBV5-1	TRBJ2-7	TRBD2	CASSRGTSGGILYEQYF	TGCGCCAGCAGCCGCGGGACTAGCGGGGGCATTCTGTACGAGCAGTACTTC
NA	TRBV28	TRBJ2-7	TRBD1	CASRRTGTGDLYEQYF	TGTGCCAGCAGGCGGACTGGGACAGGGGACCTCTACGAGCAGTACTTC
NA	TRBV10-3	TRBJ2-5	NA	CAITADGTQETQYF	TGTGCCATCACCGCAGACGGGACTCAAGAGACCCAGTACTTC
few	TRBV12-3/TRBV12-4	TRBJ1-2	NA	CASSLVRYSYGYTF	TGTGCCAGCAGTTTAGTCAGATATTCGTATGGCTACACCTTC
NA	TRBV5-5	TRBJ2-4	NA	CASSLNGGAKNIQYF	TGTGCCAGCAGCTTGAATGGGGGAGCCAAAAACATTCAGTACTTC
NA	TRBV4-2	TRBJ2-2	NA	CASSQEAADTGELFF	TGTGCCAGCAGCCAAGAAGCGGCGGACACCGGGGAGCTGTTTTTT
NA	TRBV6-1	TRBJ1-5	TRBD1	CASSPTGGSNQPQHF	TGTGCCAGCAGTCCCACAGGGGGTAGCAATCAGCCCCAGCATTTT
few	TRBV12-3/TRBV12-4	TRBJ1-5	NA	CASSLRLQPQHF	TGTGCCAGCAGTTTAAGACTCCAGCCCCAGCATTTT
once	TRBV11-3	TRBJ2-5	TRBD2	CAGSLGGWMREGRETQYF	TGTGCCGGCAGCTTAGGGGGCTGGATGCGGGAGGGGCGAGAGACCCAGTACTTC
few	TRBV20-1	TRBJ2-1	NA	CSARDLRSSGNEQFF	TGCAGTGCTAGAGATCTTAGGAGCTCCGGAAATGAGCAGTTCTTC
NA	TRBV7-2	TRBJ2-1	NA	CASSFFGGVHNEQFF	TGTGCCAGCAGCTTTTTCGGTGGGGTTCACAATGAGCAGTTCTTC
NA	TRBV6-1	TRBJ2-3	TRBD1	CASGQGVWTDTQYF	TGTGCCAGCGGACAGGGTGTTTGGACAGATACGCAGTATTTT
NA	TRBV11-3	TRBJ1-1	NA	CASSFRGQSNTEAFF	TGTGCCAGCAGCTTCAGAGGACAGTCGAACACTGAAGCTTTCTTT
few	TRBV20-1	TRBJ1-1	TRBD1	CSALGQGDTEAFF	TGCAGTGCTCTGGGACAGGGGGACACTGAAGCTTTCTTT
NA	TRBV12-3/TRBV12-4	TRBJ1-1	NA	CASSFRAGVNTEAFF	TGTGCCAGCAGTTTCCGGGCAGGGGTGAACACTGAAGCTTTCTTT